This T cell receptor beta chain is from a study of cytomegalovirus exposure and HLA in healthy donors. With 2 bases removed from V and 7 bases from J, the gap between germline ends came to 13 bases. CDR3 length: 14 residues. From germline, CDR1 is SGHRS and CDR2 YFSETQ. To note about this clone: Its antigen is unidentified.

Study-wide findings and caveats: For presence/absence analyses, sequencing depth was assumed to be roughly uniform across donors.

PCR was performed using 60 Vbeta and 13 Jbeta primers. Data came from immunoSEQ multiplex PCR; TCRdb stores just in-frame clones and leaves some out. The sample shows 100,000 to 150,000 clones, and 2.2% sits with its ten largest clones. Regarding donors, all were healthy bone marrow donors. Material: PBMCs. The clonotype was recovered from a man in his forties or fifties in good health and CMV-seronegative. The chain links TRBV5-1 to TRBJ2-4, with a tentative D call TRBD2 (6 bases). The DNA of the CDR3 is TGCGCCAGCAGCTTTGGGGGGTTTATGAACATTCAGTACTTC. This encodes CASSFGGFMNIQYF.